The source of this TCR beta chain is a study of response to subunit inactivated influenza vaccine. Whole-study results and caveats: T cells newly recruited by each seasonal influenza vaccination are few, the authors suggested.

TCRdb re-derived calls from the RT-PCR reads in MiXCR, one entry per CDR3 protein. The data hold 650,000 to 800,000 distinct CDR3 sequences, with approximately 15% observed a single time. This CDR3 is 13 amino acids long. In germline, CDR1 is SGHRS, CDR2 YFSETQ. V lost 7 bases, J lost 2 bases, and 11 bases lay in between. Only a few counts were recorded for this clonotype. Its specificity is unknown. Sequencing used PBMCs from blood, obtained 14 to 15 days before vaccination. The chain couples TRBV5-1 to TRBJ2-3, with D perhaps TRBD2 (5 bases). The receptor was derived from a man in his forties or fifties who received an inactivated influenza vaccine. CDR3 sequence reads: CASLASDTDTQYF. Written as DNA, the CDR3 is TGCGCCAGCCTAGCTTCGGACACAGATACGCAGTATTTT.